These 7 T cell receptor beta chains were all obtained from the same sample, sequenced in a study of cytomegalovirus exposure and HLA in healthy donors. Some clones are missing from TCRdb's copy, which holds only in-frame ones; the method was immunoSEQ multiplex PCR. This table holds about 160,000 clones, roughly nine tenths found once. Sequenced material: PBMCs. Receptor source: a woman younger than 45 in good health and CMV-seronegative.

This chain uses TRBV4-1 with TRBJ1-5, with a possible D match to TRBD1 (6 bases). The CDR3 has 17 residues. V shed 5 bases and J shed 5 bases, with 22 bases lying between them. Per the germline V gene, CDR1 is MGHRA and CDR2 is YSYEKL. CDR3 nucleotide sequence: TGCGCCAGCAGCTTGGGGGGGGGCGCAAGGGTCGATCAGCCCCAGCATTTT. It encodes CASSLGGGARVDQPQHF.

The chain uses TRBV19 and TRBJ1-1, with TRBD1 matching 10 bases. J was trimmed by 3 bases and V by 5 bases; bases with no gene match: 6. The CDR3 contains 15 residues. Germline lookup yields CDR1 LNHDA and CDR2 SQIVND (reference sequence). CDR3 DNA: TGTGCCAGTAGTCTGCGACAGGGGGCGGACACTGAAGCTTTCTTT. Encoded protein: CASSLRQGADTEAFF.

This chain connects TRBV7-8 to TRBJ1-3; the D is unclear. This CDR3 is built from 15 residues. Looked up from germline, CDR1 is SGHVS and CDR2 is FQNEAQ. V was trimmed by 4 bases and J by 0 bases, leaving 10 bases between them. DNA for the CDR3: TGTGCCAGCAGCTACCCGAAGAGCTCTGGAAACACCATATATTTT. Translating it yields CASSYPKSSGNTIYF.

The chain joins TRBV5-1 to TRBJ2-5; 7 nucleotides align to TRBD2. The CDR3 is 16 amino acids. J gave up 4 bases and V 1 base, and 10 bases lay outside the gene matches. Germline CDR1 SGHRS, CDR2 YFSETQ. The CDR3 here is CASSLSLFGEGETQYF. In DNA, the CDR3 is TGCGCCAGCAGCTTGTCTCTCTTTGGGGAGGGAGAGACCCAGTACTTC.

The chain carries TRBV6-5 and TRBJ1-1; D might be TRBD1 (6 bases). Trimming removed 6 bases at V and 0 bases at J, with 11 bases between. The germline V gene has CDR1 MNHEY and CDR2 SVGAGI. The CDR3 is 14 residues long. The CDR3 reads CASREQGLNTEAFF. The CDR3 coding sequence is TGTGCCAGCAGGGAACAGGGATTGAACACTGAAGCTTTCTTT.

The chain carries TRBV27 and TRBJ2-7; possibly TRBD2 for D (7 bases). Trimming stripped 6 bases from V and 6 bases from J, with 15 bases between. The CDR3 runs 13 residues. Germline V CDR1 and CDR2: MNHEY, SMNVEV (reference sequence). Here the CDR3 DNA reads TGTGCCAGCAGCATAGGGGGGGTTCGCGAGCAGTACTTC. Protein sequence: CASSIGGVREQYF.

The CDR3 reads CASRRRVPNRGGGYTF. CDR3 DNA: TGTGCCAGCAGGAGACGGGTTCCTAACCGCGGGGGAGGCTACACCTTC. This chain connects TRBV28 to TRBJ1-2; TRBD1 might be the D (5 bases). CDR3 length: 16 amino acids. V lost 6 bases to trimming and J lost 8 bases, with 25 bases between them. The V gene's germline CDR1 is MDHEN and CDR2 SYDVKM.